This T cell receptor (beta chain) was sequenced during a study of OX40 agonist ivuxolimab in advanced cancers. About the study as a whole: The costimulatory receptor OX40 (CD134) was targeted by ivuxolimab, a fully human IgG2 agonistic monoclonal antibody. In the dose-escalation cohort, around four fifths of patients were male, and the mean age was around 60 years, with a range of about 23 to 90. Partial responses were achieved by three dose-escalation patients, of whom one had hepatocellular carcinoma and two had cutaneous melanoma. Among the 50 to 55 dose-escalation patients, 19 had hepatocellular carcinoma, 15 or so melanoma, 9 renal cell carcinoma and 9 head and neck cancer. Prior anti-PD-1, anti-PD-L1 or anti-CTLA-4 therapy was permitted, and checkpoint inhibitors had been received by about two fifths of dose-escalation patients. Peripheral TCRbeta sequencing aimed to test whether ivuxolimab altered TCR sequence diversity and caused clonal T-cell expansion. Intravenous ivuxolimab was administered to patients every 2 weeks at six dose levels: 0.01, 0.1, 0.3, 1.5, 3 and 10 mg/kg. The monotherapy dose-escalation portion (N ≈ 57 patients) of the phase I ivuxolimab trial is reported in the paper. Points the paper makes about the study in general: In the 0.1-3.0 mg/kg groups, partial responders had among the lowest normalized peripheral clonal expansion, particularly in CD8+ T cells. On average, CD8+ T cells showed more expanded clones than CD4+ T cells after ivuxolimab. Low levels of normalized T-cell clonal expansion were also seen in some nonresponding patients. The antigen specificity of the peripheral T cells that underwent clonal expansion was not determined. At doses from 0.1 to 3.0 mg/kg, clonal expansion was seen in both CD4+ and CD8+ blood T cells between baseline and week 6.

The CDR3, cysteine through phenylalanine, is 15 amino acids long. Only CDR3 DNA remains: 45 bases, in frame from the first base. CDR1 PRHDT and CDR2 FYEKMQ were looked up in the germline V gene (reference sequence). A distance of 15 bases separates the germline ends of V and J, which lose 2 bases and 5 bases respectively. Genomic DNA was isolated from the sorted cells so that the TCRbeta CDR3 region could be sequenced. The immunoSEQ Assay was used for sequencing of TCRbeta CDR3 regions. The table comes from immuneACCESS by way of TCRdb, which keeps in-frame sequences with V and J called. Part of the clones is missing from these tables; in studies checked, under half for an unresolved V gene and the rest for unknown reasons. The sample table contains tens of thousands of clones; only one count was recorded for around 90% of them. Approximately 0.39% of the sample comes from the top ten. As for this clone: No antigen is known for it. It has no much larger one-base neighbor in the sample; base qualities were not kept.

Patients with a history of autoimmune disease or receiving systemic immunosuppression were excluded from the trial. Peripheral blood for TCR sequencing was collected from all dose cohorts at baseline, on cycle 4 day 1, and on cycle 7 day 1. Samples came from an open-label, multicenter, first-in-human phase I dose-escalation trial of ivuxolimab. Adults with locally advanced or metastatic melanoma, renal cell, hepatocellular, or head and neck squamous cell carcinoma were enrolled in the trial. Before TCR sequencing, CD4+ and CD8+ T cells were separately sorted from peripheral blood. This TCR derives from an adult with an advanced solid tumor such as melanoma, head and neck, liver or kidney cancer. Material: CD4+ or CD8+ T cells sorted from blood, obtained in a trial of the OX40 agonist ivuxolimab. In this chain, TRBV13 is recombined with TRBJ2-5; the D region may be TRBD1 or TRBD2, each matching 7 bases equally. For the CDR3, the sequence is CASSLREGAGETQYF. In nucleotides, the sequence is TGTGCCAGCAGCTTAAGGGAGGGGGCTGGGGAGACCCAGTACTTC.